This T cell receptor (beta chain) was identified during a study of cytomegalovirus exposure and HLA in healthy donors. Notes on the study in general: Analyzed later, most CMV-associated TCR beta chains appeared HLA-restricted.

PCR employed 60 Vbeta and 13 Jbeta primers. Sequencing used immunoSEQ multiplex PCR; TCRdb keeps in-frame clones, though not all of them. This sample carries about 170,000 clones, roughly 80% of them seen once, and the ten largest clones take about 13%. The CDR3 extends over 16 amino acids. Per the germline V gene, CDR1 is LGHNA and CDR2 is YNFKEQ. The germline V and J ends were trimmed by 1 base and 6 bases, with 18 bases remaining between them. This clone has just a few counts. No antigen is known for it. This sequence was found in a woman in her fifties or sixties in good health and CMV-seropositive. The sample taken for sequencing was PBMCs. The chain carries TRBV4-2 and TRBJ1-1; possible D gene TRBD1, 6 bases. The CDR3 coding sequence is TGTGCCAGCAGCCAAGGGGGGGGCGAAAAGACTTCTGAAGCTTTCTTT. It yields the protein CASSQGGGEKTSEAFF.